This T cell receptor beta chain emerged from a study of T-cell memory formation after mild COVID-19. Regarding the study as a whole: CM and EM subsets held most contracting CD4+ clones; EMRA held CD8+ ones.

Constant-segment primers served in 5'RACE that generated TCR alpha and TCR beta cDNA libraries bearing sample barcodes and UMIs. TCRdb re-called the 5' RACE reads through MiXCR, storing one row per CDR3 protein. The sample records a few hundred thousand distinct CDR3 sequences, about 15% being singletons. This clonotype was seen at least ten times. Its antigen remains unknown. The CDR3 is made up of 13 amino acids. Germline values: CDR1 MNHEY, CDR2 SVGAGI. The V gene lost 6 bases and the J gene lost 2 bases, with 11 bases spanning the gap. J is TRBJ2-7 and V is TRBV6-5; D unresolved. Sequenced input: PBMCs or a T cell subset sorted from them (not recorded which). This sequence was found in a man younger than 35 who had mild COVID-19 (a few samples of this study predate the infection). Cell type and time point are not known. The CDR3 DNA sequence: TGTGCCAGCAGCAAATCGGGTGCCTACGAGCAGTACGTC. Protein: CASSKSGAYEQYV.